The present T cell receptor (beta chain) was sequenced within a study of spatial heterogeneity in lung cancer. Looking at the study overall: Beta-chain sequences were consistently detected more often than alpha-chain sequences. For the average unique TCR and UMI combination, more than 9.5 occurrences appeared in raw reads.

The CDR3 spans 13 residues. V was cut by 2 bases and J by 8 bases, with 10 bases left in between. From germline, CDR1 is SGDLS and CDR2 YYNGEE. There are many counts of this clonotype. Because the library targeted alpha chains, this beta chain is an off-target read whose size means little. Time point defined: sample taken at primary tumor resection. No cells were sorted before sequencing. The whole RNA sequenced was extracted from tumor, nontumor lung or frozen PBMC. Samples were donated by 72 untreated early-stage non-small cell lung cancer patients. Single TCR cDNA molecules each had their own unique molecular identifier. TCRdb reanalysed the 5' RACE reads using MiXCR and keeps one entry per CDR3 protein. The sample yields about 7,000 distinct CDR3 sequences, around 7% seen once.

Sequenced material: PBMCs, taken at surgery. V gene TRBV9 combines with J gene TRBJ1-4, with unresolved D. This receptor was obtained from a male donor with early-stage non-small cell lung cancer. The CDR3 DNA sequence: TGTGCCAGCAGCGTGCCGGCCGCCGAAAAACTGTTTTTT. The encoded protein is CASSVPAAEKLFF.